These T cell receptor beta chains were read from a single sample in a study of regulatory T cells in long-lasting Graves disease. TCRdb re-derived calls from the multiplex PCR reads in MiXCR, one entry per CDR3 protein. The data contain about 400,000 distinct CDR3 sequences, less than 20% of them singletons. Source: peripheral blood mononuclear cells (PBMCs), taken at new diagnosis, from a patient treated with antithyroid drugs. Receptors were obtained from a female donor with Graves disease. Each CDR3 is given with its conserved first and last residue. Fields, in order: CDR3 protein, CDR3 DNA, V gene, clone size, D gene, J gene. The D gene is left open where the match is weak. For some rows the clone size is stated as once, few or many, or as a class when expanded; others skip it.

CDR3 protein: CASSPIAGASTDTQYF
CDR3 DNA: TGTGCCAGCTCACCTATAGCGGGGGCTAGCACAGATACGCAGTATTTT
V gene: TRBV18
clone size: NA
D gene: TRBD2
J gene: TRBJ2-3

CDR3 protein: CASSRGWDGSNYGYTF
CDR3 DNA: TGTGCCAGCAGTCGGGGATGGGACGGATCTAACTATGGCTACACCTTC
V gene: TRBV2
clone size: NA
D gene: NA
J gene: TRBJ1-2

CDR3 protein: CASSPYRPRVSYEQYF
CDR3 DNA: TGTGCCAGCAGCCCCTACCGCCCCAGGGTTTCCTACGAGCAGTACTTC
V gene: TRBV5-5
clone size: many
D gene: NA
J gene: TRBJ2-7

CDR3 protein: CASSQESGRENYEQYF
CDR3 DNA: TGCGCCAGCAGCCAAGAAAGCGGGAGAGAGAACTACGAGCAGTACTTC
V gene: TRBV4-1
clone size: many
D gene: TRBD2
J gene: TRBJ2-7

CDR3 protein: CSARKGRSIQETQYF
CDR3 DNA: TGCAGTGCTAGAAAAGGACGGAGTATTCAAGAGACCCAGTACTTC
V gene: TRBV20-1
clone size: many
D gene: NA
J gene: TRBJ2-5

CDR3 protein: CASCTQSSYNEQFF
CDR3 DNA: TGTGCCAGCTGCACACAGAGCTCCTACAATGAGCAGTTCTTC
V gene: TRBV28
clone size: many
D gene: NA
J gene: TRBJ2-1

CDR3 protein: CASSYSRGRYNEQFF
CDR3 DNA: TGTGCCAGCAGTTACTCCAGGGGGCGATACAATGAGCAGTTCTTC
V gene: TRBV6-5
clone size: many
D gene: TRBD1
J gene: TRBJ2-1

CDR3 protein: CASRLTGTSYEQYF
CDR3 DNA: TGTGCCAGCAGATTAACAGGGACCTCCTACGAGCAGTACTTC
V gene: TRBV13
clone size: many
D gene: NA
J gene: TRBJ2-7

CDR3 protein: CASSMDARSWDYGYTF
CDR3 DNA: TGTGCCAGTAGTATGGACGCGAGGTCGTGGGACTATGGCTACACCTTC
V gene: TRBV19
clone size: many
D gene: NA
J gene: TRBJ1-2

CDR3 protein: CASSSLLVPGELFF
CDR3 DNA: TGTGCCAGCAGCTCGCTCTTGGTCCCCGGGGAGCTGTTTTTT
V gene: TRBV7-3
clone size: many
D gene: NA
J gene: TRBJ2-2

CDR3 protein: CASSLEGTGEAFF
CDR3 DNA: TGTGCCAGCAGCTTAGAGGGGACAGGTGAAGCTTTCTTT
V gene: TRBV11-3
clone size: many
D gene: TRBD1
J gene: TRBJ1-1

CDR3 protein: CSARQPGTGYNEQFF
CDR3 DNA: TGCAGTGCTAGGCAACCCGGGACAGGGTACAATGAGCAGTTCTTC
V gene: TRBV20-1
clone size: few
D gene: TRBD1
J gene: TRBJ2-1

CDR3 protein: CASSPPTGTYNSPLHF
CDR3 DNA: TGTGCCAGCAGCCCGCCGACAGGGACCTATAATTCACCCCTCCACTTT
V gene: TRBV14
clone size: many
D gene: TRBD1
J gene: TRBJ1-6

CDR3 protein: CASSTTSGRTEQFF
CDR3 DNA: TGTGCCAGCAGTACTACTAGCGGGAGGACTGAGCAGTTCTTC
V gene: TRBV28
clone size: many
D gene: TRBD2
J gene: TRBJ2-1

CDR3 protein: CASKRQETYGQYF
CDR3 DNA: TGTGCCAGCAAAAGACAGGAGACCTACGGGCAGTACTTC
V gene: TRBV6-1
clone size: NA
D gene: NA
J gene: TRBJ2-7

CDR3 protein: CASGLQTYEQYF
CDR3 DNA: TGTGCTAGTGGTTTGCAGACCTACGAGCAGTACTTC
V gene: TRBV12-5
clone size: many
D gene: NA
J gene: TRBJ2-7

CDR3 protein: CASSRSQQAGANILTF
CDR3 DNA: TGCGCCAGCAGCCGGTCTCAGCAGGCTGGGGCCAACATCCTGACTTTC
V gene: TRBV5-1
clone size: NA
D gene: NA
J gene: TRBJ2-6

CDR3 protein: CASSLDRGNTDTQYF
CDR3 DNA: TGTGCCAGCAGCTTAGACAGGGGGAACACAGATACGCAGTATTTT
V gene: TRBV7-2
clone size: many
D gene: TRBD1
J gene: TRBJ2-3

CDR3 protein: CASTAWRTANTGELFF
CDR3 DNA: TGTGCCAGCACCGCCTGGAGGACGGCGAACACCGGGGAGCTGTTTTTT
V gene: TRBV6-1
clone size: many
D gene: NA
J gene: TRBJ2-2

CDR3 protein: CASSWQGRQTQYF
CDR3 DNA: TGTGCCAGCAGCTGGCAGGGTCGGCAGACCCAGTACTTC
V gene: TRBV3-1
clone size: many
D gene: NA
J gene: TRBJ2-5

CDR3 protein: CSARDRGHLNYGYTF
CDR3 DNA: TGCAGTGCTAGAGATCGGGGACACCTTAACTATGGCTACACCTTC
V gene: TRBV20-1
clone size: many
D gene: NA
J gene: TRBJ1-2

CDR3 protein: CASSSRGMNTEAFF
CDR3 DNA: TGTGCCAGCAGTTCCAGGGGGATGAACACTGAAGCTTTCTTT
V gene: TRBV12-3/TRBV12-4
clone size: many
D gene: TRBD1
J gene: TRBJ1-1

CDR3 protein: CASSLEGHLIYEQYF
CDR3 DNA: TGTGCCAGCAGTTTAGAGGGACACCTAATCTACGAGCAGTACTTC
V gene: TRBV27
clone size: many
D gene: NA
J gene: TRBJ2-7

CDR3 protein: CASSFEPFGVFTEAFF
CDR3 DNA: TGTGCCAGCAGTTTCGAGCCCTTCGGGGTTTTCACTGAAGCTTTCTTT
V gene: TRBV12-3/TRBV12-4
clone size: many
D gene: NA
J gene: TRBJ1-1

CDR3 protein: CSASGTNSGNTIYF
CDR3 DNA: TGCAGTGCTAGTGGGACAAACTCTGGAAACACCATATATTTT
V gene: TRBV20-1
clone size: NA
D gene: NA
J gene: TRBJ1-3

CDR3 protein: CASSGGGGSYEQYF
CDR3 DNA: TGTGCCAGCAGTGGGGGAGGCGGCTCCTACGAGCAGTACTTC
V gene: TRBV12-3/TRBV12-4
clone size: many
D gene: NA
J gene: TRBJ2-7

CDR3 protein: CASSYGGAGTEAFF
CDR3 DNA: TGTGCCAGCAGTTACGGGGGCGCAGGGACTGAAGCTTTCTTT
V gene: TRBV6-2/TRBV6-3
clone size: many
D gene: NA
J gene: TRBJ1-1

CDR3 protein: CASSADDIPYEQYF
CDR3 DNA: TGTGCCAGCTCAGCCGACGACATACCCTACGAGCAGTACTTC
V gene: TRBV18
clone size: many
D gene: NA
J gene: TRBJ2-7

CDR3 protein: CASSSTQRPEAFF
CDR3 DNA: TGCGCCAGCAGCTCAACACAGAGACCGGAAGCTTTCTTT
V gene: TRBV4-1
clone size: many
D gene: NA
J gene: TRBJ1-1

CDR3 protein: CASSLSGLRQPQHF
CDR3 DNA: TGTGCCAGCAGTTTATCAGGGTTACGGCAGCCCCAGCATTTT
V gene: TRBV27
clone size: few
D gene: NA
J gene: TRBJ1-5

CDR3 protein: CASSIVVEGTLGYTF
CDR3 DNA: TGTGCCAGTAGTATAGTCGTCGAAGGGACCCTTGGCTACACCTTC
V gene: TRBV19
clone size: few
D gene: NA
J gene: TRBJ1-2